This T cell receptor beta chain was sequenced during a study of blood T cell repertoires in COVID-19 (dated by TCRdb to the early 2020s). Context from the whole study: The collaborator samples originated in the United States, Italy and Spain and spanned the acute and convalescent phases of COVID-19. The prospective study material was composed of cDNA or gDNA derived from T cells, B-cell-depleted T cells, or PBMCs. The dataset comprised deeply sampled blood TCRbeta repertoires from subjects exposed to, actively infected with, or recovered from COVID-19. The repertoires were released in a freely available public database intended as a resource for research on the immune response to SARS-CoV-2. Samples were obtained from the ongoing ImmuneRACE study (first 160 participants) and from about 1,300 subjects provided by 6 global collaborators. Nearly every sample came with metadata listing a de-identified subject ID, COVID-19 status, age in years and sex. HLA class I and class II types, where available, came from metadata supplied by the sample provider rather than from assay-based typing. General findings and caveats noted by the study authors: How much clinical and demographic metadata was included differed by source and by participant, and the metadata was provided uncurated.

The immunoSEQ Assay, a bias-controlled multiplex PCR, was used to amplify TCRbeta CDR3 regions from genomic DNA. The paper's data handling went like this. Nucleated cell counts per sample were estimated from amplification of reference gene primers within the assay. To quantify the absolute abundance of each unique TCRbeta CDR3 rearrangement, sequence reads were collapsed and filtered. For each sample, productive Simpson clonality was calculated by taking the square root of Simpson's diversity index across productive rearrangements. This is the immuneACCESS table as TCRdb keeps it, with only in-frame sequences that have V and J called. A part of the clones is gone; compared with another copy, unresolved V genes explain less than half, and the rest is unexplained. V and J calls and clone size are those listed in that table; D and trimming were worked out from the DNA. The table for this sample lists 99,000 or so clones; 70% to 90% of them were counted only once. The ten largest make up around 2% of the sample.

With respect to this clone: Its binding antigen is unknown. The input lacks base qualities; no much larger clone sits a single base away.

Via the germline V gene, CDR1 is MNHEY and CDR2 SVGAGI. V and J are trimmed by 5 bases and 1 base, and the gene matches miss 3 bases of the junction. The CDR3, cysteine through phenylalanine, is 14 amino acids long. Only the CDR3 portion is preserved as DNA: 42 bases, with reading frame beginning at the first base. In Seattle, one collaborating source enrolled patients while the infection was active and tracked those patients longitudinally over the course of disease. Each collaborating institution followed its own protocols to collect whole blood in K2EDTA tubes. Collaborator samples were shipped for TCRbeta analysis as frozen whole blood, isolated PBMCs, or DNA extracted from either sample type.

This chain joins TRBV6-5 to TRBJ1-2, and 8 bases in between align with TRBD1. The TCR sequence derives from a man aged 45 to 65 with COVID-19, enrolled during active disease. The sample taken for sequencing was peripheral blood. For the CDR3, the sequence is CASSPTGGNYGYTF. The DNA is TGTGCCAGCAGTCCCACAGGGGGTAACTATGGCTACACCTTC.